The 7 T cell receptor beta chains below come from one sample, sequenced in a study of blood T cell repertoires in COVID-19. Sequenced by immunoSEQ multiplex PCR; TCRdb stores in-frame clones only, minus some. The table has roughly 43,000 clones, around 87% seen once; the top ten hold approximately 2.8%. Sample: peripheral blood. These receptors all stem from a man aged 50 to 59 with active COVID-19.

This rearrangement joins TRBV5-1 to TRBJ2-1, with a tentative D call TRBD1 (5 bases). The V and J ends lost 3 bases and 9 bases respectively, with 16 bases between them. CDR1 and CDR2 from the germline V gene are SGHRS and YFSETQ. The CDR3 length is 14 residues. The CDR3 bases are TGCGCCAGCAGCTCGCGACAGAGAGATAGTGAGCAGTTCTTC. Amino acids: CASSSRQRDSEQFF.

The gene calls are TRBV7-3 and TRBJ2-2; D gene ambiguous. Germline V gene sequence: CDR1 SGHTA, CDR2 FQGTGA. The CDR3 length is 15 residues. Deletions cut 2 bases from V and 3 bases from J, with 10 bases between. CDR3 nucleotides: TGTGCCAGCAGCTTAGGGTGGAGATACACCGGGGAGCTGTTTTTT. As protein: CASSLGWRYTGELFF.

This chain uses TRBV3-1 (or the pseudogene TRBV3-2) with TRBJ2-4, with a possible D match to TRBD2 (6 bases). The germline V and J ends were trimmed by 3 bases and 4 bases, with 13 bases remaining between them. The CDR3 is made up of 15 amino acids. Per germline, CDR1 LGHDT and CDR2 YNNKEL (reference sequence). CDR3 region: CASSQQAAGKNIQYF. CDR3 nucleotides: TGTGCCAGCAGCCAGCAGGCGGCGGGAAAAAACATTCAGTACTTC.

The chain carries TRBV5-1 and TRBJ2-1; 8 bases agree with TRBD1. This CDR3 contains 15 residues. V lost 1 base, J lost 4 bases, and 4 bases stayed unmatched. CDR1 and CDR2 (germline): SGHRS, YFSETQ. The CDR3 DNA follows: TGCGCCAGCAGCTTGCGGACAGGGAGGTACAATGAGCAGTTCTTC. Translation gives CASSLRTGRYNEQFF.

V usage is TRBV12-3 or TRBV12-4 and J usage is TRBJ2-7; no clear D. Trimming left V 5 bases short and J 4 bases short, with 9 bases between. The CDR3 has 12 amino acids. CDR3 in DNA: TGTGCCAGCAGTACCCGTAGATACGAGCAGTACTTC. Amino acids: CASSTRRYEQYF.

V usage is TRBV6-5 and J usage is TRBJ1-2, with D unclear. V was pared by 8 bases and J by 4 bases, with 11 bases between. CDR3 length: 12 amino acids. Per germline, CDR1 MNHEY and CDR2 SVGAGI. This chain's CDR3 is CASGPGSYGYTF. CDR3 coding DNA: TGTGCCAGCGGACCGGGGTCCTATGGCTACACCTTC.

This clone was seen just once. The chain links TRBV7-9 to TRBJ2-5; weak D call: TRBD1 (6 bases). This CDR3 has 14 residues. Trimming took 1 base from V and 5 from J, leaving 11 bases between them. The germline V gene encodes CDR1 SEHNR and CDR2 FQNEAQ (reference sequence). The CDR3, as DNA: TGTGCCAGCAGCTTAGGGGCCCAGGGGGAGACCCAGTACTTC. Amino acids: CASSLGAQGETQYF.